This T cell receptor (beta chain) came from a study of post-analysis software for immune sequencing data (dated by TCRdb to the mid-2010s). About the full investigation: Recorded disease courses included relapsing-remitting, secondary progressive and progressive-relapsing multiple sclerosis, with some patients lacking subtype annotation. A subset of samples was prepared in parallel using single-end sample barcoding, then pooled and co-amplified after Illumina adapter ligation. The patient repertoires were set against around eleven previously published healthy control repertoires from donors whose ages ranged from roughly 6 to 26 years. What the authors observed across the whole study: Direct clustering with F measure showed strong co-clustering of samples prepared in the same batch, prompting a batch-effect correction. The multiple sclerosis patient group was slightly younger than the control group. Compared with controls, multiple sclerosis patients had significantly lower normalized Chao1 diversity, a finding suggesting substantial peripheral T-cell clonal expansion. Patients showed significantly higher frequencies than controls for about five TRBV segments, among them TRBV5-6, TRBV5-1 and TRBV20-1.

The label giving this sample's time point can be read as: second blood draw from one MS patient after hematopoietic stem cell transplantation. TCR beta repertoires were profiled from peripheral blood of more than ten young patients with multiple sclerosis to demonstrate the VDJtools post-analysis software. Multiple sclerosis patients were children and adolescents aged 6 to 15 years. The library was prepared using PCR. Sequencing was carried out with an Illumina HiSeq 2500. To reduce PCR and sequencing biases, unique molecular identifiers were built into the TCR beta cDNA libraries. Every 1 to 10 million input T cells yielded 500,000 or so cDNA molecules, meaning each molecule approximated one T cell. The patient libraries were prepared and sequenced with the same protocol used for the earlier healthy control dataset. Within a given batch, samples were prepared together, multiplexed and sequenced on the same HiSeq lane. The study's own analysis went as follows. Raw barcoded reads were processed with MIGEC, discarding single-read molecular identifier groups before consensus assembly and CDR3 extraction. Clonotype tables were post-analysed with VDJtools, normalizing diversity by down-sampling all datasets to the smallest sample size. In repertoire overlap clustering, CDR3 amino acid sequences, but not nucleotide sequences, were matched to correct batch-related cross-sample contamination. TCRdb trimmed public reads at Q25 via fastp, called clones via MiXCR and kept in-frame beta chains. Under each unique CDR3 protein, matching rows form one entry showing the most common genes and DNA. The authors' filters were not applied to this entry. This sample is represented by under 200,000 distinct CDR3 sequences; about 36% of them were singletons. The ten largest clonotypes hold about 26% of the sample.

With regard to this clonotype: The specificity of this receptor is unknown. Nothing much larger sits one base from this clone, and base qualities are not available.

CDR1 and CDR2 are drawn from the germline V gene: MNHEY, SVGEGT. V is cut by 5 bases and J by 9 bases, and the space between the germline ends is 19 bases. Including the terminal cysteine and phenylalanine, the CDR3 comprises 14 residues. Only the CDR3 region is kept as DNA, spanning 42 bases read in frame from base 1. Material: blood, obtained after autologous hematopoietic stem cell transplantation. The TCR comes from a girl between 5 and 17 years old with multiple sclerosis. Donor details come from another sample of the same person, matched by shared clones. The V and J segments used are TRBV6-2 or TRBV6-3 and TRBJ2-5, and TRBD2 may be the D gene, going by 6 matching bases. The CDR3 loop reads CASSEHSGGAAQYF. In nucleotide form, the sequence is TGTGCCAGCAGTGAACATAGCGGCGGCGCGGCCCAGTACTTC.